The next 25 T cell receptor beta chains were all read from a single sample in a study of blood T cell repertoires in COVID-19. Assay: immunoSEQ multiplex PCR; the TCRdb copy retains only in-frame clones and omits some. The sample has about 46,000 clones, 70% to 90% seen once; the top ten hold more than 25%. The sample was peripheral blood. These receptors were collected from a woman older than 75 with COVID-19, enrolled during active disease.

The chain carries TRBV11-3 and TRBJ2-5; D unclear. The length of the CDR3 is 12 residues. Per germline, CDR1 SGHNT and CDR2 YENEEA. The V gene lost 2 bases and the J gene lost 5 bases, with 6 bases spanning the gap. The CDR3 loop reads CASSLIGETQYF. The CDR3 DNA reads TGTGCCAGCAGCTTAATCGGGGAGACCCAGTACTTC. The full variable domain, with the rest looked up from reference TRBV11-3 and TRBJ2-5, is EAGVVQSPRYKIIEKKQPVAFWCNPISGHNTLYWYLQNLGQGPELLIRYENEEAVDDSQLPKDRFSAERLKGVDSTLKIQPAELGDSAVYLCASSLIGETQYFGPGTRLLVL.

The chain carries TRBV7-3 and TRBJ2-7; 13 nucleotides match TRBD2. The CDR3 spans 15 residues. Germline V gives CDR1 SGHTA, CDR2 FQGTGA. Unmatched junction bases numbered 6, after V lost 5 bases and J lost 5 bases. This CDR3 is CASSPGLAGDHEQYF. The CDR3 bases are TGTGCCAGCAGCCCCGGACTAGCGGGGGACCACGAGCAGTACTTC.

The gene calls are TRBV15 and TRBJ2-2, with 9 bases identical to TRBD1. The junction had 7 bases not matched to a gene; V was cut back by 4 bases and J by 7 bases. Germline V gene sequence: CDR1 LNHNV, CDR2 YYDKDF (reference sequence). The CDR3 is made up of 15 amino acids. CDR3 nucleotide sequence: TGTGCCACCAGCATTAAGACAGGGGGGCACGGGGAGCTGTTTTTT. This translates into CATSIKTGGHGELFF. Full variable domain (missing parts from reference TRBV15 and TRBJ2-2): DAMVIQNPRYQVTQFGKPVTLSCSQTLNHNVMYWYQQKSSQAPKLLFHYYDKDFNNEADTPDNFQSRRPNTSFCFLDIRSPGLGDTAMYLCATSIKTGGHGELFFGEGSRLTVL.

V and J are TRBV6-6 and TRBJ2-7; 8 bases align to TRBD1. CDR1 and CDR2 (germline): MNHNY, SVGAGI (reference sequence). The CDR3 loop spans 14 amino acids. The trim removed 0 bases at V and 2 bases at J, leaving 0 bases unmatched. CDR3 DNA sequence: TGTGCCAGCAGTTACTCACAGGGGGCCTACGAGCAGTACTTC. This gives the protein CASSYSQGAYEQYF.

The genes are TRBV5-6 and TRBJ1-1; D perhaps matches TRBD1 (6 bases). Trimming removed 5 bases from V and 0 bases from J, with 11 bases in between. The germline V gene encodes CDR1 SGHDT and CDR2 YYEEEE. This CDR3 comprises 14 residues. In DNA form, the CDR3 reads TGTGCCAGCAGGTATAGGGGGATGAACACTGAAGCTTTCTTT. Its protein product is CASRYRGMNTEAFF.

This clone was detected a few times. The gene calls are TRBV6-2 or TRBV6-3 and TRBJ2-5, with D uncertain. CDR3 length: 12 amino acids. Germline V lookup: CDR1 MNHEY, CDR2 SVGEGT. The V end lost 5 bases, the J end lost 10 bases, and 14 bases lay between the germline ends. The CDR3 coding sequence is TGTGCCAGCAGTACGACCTACGGGTTCCAGTACTTC. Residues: CASSTTYGFQYF.

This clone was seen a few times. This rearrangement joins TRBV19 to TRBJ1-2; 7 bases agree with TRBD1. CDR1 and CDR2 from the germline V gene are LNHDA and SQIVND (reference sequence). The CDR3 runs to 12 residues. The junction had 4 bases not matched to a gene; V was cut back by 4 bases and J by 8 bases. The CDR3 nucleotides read TGTGCCAGTAGTAGAGACAGGGTCGGCTACACCTTC. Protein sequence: CASSRDRVGYTF.

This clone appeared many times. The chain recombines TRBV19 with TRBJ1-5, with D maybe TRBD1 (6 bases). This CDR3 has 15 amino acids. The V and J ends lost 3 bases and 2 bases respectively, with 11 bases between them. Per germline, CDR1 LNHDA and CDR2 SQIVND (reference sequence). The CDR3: CASSIGGWGNQPQHF. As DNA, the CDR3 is TGTGCCAGTAGTATTGGGGGCTGGGGCAATCAGCCCCAGCATTTT.

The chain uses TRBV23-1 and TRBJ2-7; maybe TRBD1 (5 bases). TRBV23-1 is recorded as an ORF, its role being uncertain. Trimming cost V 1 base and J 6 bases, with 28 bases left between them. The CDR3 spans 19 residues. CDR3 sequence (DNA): TGCGCCAGCAGTCAATTACATTCACCAGGGCCACAGCCGCCTTCCGAGCAGTACTTC. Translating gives CASSQLHSPGPQPPSEQYF.

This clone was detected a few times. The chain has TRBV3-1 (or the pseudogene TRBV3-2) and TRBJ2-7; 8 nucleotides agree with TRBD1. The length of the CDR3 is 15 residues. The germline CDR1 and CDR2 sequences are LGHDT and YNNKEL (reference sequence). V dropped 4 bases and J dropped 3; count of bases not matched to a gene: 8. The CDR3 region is CASSPGGNGGYEQYF. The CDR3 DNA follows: TGTGCCAGCAGCCCAGGGGGCAACGGTGGCTACGAGCAGTACTTC.

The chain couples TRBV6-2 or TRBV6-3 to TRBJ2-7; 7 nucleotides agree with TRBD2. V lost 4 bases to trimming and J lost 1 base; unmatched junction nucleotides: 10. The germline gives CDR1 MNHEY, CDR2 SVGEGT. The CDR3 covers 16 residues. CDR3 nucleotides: TGTGCCAGCAGTTTCCAGACTGCGGGACTATCCTACGAGCAGTACTTC. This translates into CASSFQTAGLSYEQYF.

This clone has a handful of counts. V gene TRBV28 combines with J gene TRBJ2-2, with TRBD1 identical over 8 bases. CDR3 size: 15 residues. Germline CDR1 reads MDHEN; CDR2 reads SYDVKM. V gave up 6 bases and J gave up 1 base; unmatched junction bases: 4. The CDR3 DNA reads TGTGCCAGCAGGAAGGGGACAGGGAACACCGGGGAGCTGTTTTTT. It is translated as CASRKGTGNTGELFF.

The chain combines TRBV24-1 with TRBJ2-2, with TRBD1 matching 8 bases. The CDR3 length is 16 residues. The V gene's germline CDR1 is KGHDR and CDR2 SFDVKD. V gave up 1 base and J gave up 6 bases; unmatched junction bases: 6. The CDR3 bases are TGTGCCACCAGTGATTTAGGGGCCAGGGGGCCCGGGGAGCTGTTTTTT. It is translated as CATSDLGARGPGELFF.

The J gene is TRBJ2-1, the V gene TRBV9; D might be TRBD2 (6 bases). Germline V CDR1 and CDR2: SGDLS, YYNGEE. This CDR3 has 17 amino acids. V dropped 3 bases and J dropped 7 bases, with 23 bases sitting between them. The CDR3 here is CASSEWGSGPEGNEQFF. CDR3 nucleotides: TGTGCCAGCAGCGAGTGGGGAAGCGGGCCCGAAGGGAATGAGCAGTTCTTC. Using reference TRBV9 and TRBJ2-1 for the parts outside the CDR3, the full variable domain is DSGVTQTPKHLITATGQRVTLRCSPRSGDLSVYWYQQSLDQGLQFLIQYYNGEERAKGNILERFSAQQFPDLHSELNLSSLELGDSALYFCASSEWGSGPEGNEQFFGPGTRLTVL.

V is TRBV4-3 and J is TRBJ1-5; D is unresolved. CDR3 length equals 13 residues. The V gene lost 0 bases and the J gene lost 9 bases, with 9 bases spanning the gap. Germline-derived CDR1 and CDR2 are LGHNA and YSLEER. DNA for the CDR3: TGCGCCAGCAGCCAAGACCCGGTTTGGCCCCAGCATTTT. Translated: CASSQDPVWPQHF.

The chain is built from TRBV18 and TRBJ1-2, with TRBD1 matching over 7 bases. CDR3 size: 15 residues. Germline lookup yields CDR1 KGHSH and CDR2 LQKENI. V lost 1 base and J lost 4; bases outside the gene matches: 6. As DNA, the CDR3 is TGTGCCAGCTCACCACTTTCGGGGACAGTCTATGGCTACACCTTC. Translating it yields CASSPLSGTVYGYTF. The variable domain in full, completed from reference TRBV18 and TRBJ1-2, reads NAGVMQNPRHLVRRRGQEARLRCSPMKGHSHVYWYRQLPEEGLKFMVYLQKENIIDESGMPKERFSAEFPKEGPSILRIQQVVRGDSAAYFCASSPLSGTVYGYTFGSGTRLTVV.

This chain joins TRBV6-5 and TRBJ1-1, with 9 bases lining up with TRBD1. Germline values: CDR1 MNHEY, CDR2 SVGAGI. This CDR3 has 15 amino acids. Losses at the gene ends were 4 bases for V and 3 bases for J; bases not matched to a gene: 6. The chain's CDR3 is CASSSPQGADTEAFF. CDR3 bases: TGTGCCAGCAGTTCCCCACAGGGGGCCGACACTGAAGCTTTCTTT.

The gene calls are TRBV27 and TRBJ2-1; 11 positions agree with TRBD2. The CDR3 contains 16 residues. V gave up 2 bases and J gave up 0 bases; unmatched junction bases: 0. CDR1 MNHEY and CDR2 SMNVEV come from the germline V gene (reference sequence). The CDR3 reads CASSLLAGGSYNEQFF. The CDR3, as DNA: TGTGCCAGCAGTTTACTAGCGGGAGGCTCCTACAATGAGCAGTTCTTC.

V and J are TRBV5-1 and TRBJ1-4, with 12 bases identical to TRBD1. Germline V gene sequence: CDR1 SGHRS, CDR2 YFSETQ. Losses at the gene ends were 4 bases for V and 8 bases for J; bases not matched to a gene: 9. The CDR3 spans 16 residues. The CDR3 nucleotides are TGCGCCAGCAGCACCGGGACAGGGGGCCCTCACGAAAAACTGTTTTTT. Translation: CASSTGTGGPHEKLFF.

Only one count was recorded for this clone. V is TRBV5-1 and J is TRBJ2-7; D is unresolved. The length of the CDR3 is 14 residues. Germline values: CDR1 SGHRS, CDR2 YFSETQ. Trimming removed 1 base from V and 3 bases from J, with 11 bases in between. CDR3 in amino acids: CASSLSGGGYEQYF. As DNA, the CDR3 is TGCGCCAGCAGCTTGTCTGGTGGCGGCTACGAGCAGTACTTC.

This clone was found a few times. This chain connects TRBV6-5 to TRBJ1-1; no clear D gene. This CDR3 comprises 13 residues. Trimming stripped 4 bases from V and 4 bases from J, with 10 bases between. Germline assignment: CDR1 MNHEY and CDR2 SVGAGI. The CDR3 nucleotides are TGTGCCAGCAGTTTTCCGGGTTCCACTGAAGCTTTCTTT. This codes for CASSFPGSTEAFF.

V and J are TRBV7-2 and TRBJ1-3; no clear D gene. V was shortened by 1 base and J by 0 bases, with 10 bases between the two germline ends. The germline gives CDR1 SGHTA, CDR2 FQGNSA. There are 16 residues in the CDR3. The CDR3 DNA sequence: TGTGCCAGCAGCTTAGGTCCAAAGAGCTCTGGAAACACCATATATTTT. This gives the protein CASSLGPKSSGNTIYF. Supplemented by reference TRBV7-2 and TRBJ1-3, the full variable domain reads GAGVSQSPSNKVTEKGKDVELRCDPISGHTALYWYRQSLGQGLEFLIYFQGNSAPDKSGLPSDRFSAERTGGSVSTLTIQRTQQEDSAVYLCASSLGPKSSGNTIYFGEGSWLTVV.

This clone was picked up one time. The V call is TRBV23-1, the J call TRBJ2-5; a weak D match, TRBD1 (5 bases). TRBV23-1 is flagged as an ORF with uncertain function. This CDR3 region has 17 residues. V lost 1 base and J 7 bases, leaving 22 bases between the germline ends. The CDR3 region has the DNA TGCGCCAGCAGTCAATTCTCCGGGCGCCCCTCTAGGGGGACCCAGTACTTC. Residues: CASSQFSGRPSRGTQYF.

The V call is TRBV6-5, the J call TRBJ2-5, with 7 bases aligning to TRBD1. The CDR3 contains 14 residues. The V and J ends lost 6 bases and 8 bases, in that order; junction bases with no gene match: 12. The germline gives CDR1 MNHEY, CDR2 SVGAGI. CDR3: CASRPGTDKRTQYF. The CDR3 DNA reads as TGTGCCAGCAGACCCGGGACAGACAAGAGAACCCAGTACTTC.

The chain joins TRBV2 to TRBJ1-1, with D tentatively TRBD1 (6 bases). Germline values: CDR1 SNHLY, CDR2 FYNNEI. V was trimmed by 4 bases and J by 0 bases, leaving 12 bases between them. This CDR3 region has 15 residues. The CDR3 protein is CASSGVGAVNTEAFF. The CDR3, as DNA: TGTGCCAGCAGTGGGGTGGGGGCAGTGAACACTGAAGCTTTCTTT.